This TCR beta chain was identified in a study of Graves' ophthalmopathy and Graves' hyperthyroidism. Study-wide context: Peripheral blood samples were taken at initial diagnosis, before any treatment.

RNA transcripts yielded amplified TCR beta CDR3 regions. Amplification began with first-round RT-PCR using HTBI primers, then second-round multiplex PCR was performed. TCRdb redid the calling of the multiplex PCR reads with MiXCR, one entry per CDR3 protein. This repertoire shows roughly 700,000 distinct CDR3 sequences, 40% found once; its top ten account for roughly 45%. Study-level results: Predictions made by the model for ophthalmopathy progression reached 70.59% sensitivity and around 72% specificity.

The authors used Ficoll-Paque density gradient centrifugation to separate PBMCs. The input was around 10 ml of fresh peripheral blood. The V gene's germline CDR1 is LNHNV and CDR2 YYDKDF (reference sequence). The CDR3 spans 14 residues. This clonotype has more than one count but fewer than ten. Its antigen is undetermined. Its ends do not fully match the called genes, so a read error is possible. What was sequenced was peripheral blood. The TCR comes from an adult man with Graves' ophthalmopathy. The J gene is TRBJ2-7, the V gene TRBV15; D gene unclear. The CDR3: CASSPGYTTYEQYF. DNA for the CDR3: TGTGCCAGCAGCCCTGGTTATACCACCTACGAGCAGTACTTC.